The text below deals with one T cell receptor beta chain. Its target is unknown. Sequenced by immunoSEQ multiplex PCR; TCRdb stores in-frame clones only, minus some. The sample comprises 50,000 to 70,000 clones, roughly 79% of which are singletons, and roughly 5% rests with the top ten. The data stem from a study of T cells in localized non-small cell lung cancer. Study-wide findings and caveats: Adjacent lung held a median 57 of the top 100 tumor clones. Tumor samples were not multi-region, leaving intratumor heterogeneity unexcluded. Exceeding tumor, uninvolved adjacent lung had the highest T cell clonality.

This TCR came from a man between 40 and 70 years old with stage II lung adenocarcinoma. Sequenced here: PBMCs, sampled before any cancer treatment.

This CDR3 is CASSLGGTGLDEQYF. The CDR3 DNA reads as TGTGCCAGCAGCTTAGGGGGGACAGGGTTGGACGAGCAGTACTTC. The rearrangement uses TRBV7-9 and TRBJ2-7, with 9 positions matching TRBD1. Per the germline V gene, CDR1 is SEHNR and CDR2 is FQNEAQ (reference sequence). The CDR3 extends over 15 amino acids. V dropped 1 base and J dropped 5; count of bases not matched to a gene: 6.